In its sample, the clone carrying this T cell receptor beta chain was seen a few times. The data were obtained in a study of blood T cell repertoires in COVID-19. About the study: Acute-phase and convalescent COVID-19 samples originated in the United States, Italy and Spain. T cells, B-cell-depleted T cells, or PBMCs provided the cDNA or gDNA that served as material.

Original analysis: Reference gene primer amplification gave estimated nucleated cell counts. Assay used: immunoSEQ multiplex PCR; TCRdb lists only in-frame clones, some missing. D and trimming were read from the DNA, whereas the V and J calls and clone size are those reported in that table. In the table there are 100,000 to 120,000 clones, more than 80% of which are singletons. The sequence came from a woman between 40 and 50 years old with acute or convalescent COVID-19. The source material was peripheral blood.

The CDR3 DNA sequence: TGTGCCAGCAGCCTTCAGGTTGGAAACACCATATATTTT. As protein: CASSLQVGNTIYF. The chain is built from TRBV3-1 (or the pseudogene TRBV3-2) and TRBJ1-3, with D uncertain. The CDR3 runs 13 residues. From germline, CDR1 is LGHDT and CDR2 YNNKEL (reference sequence). Trimming took off 4 bases at V and 3 bases at J, with 7 bases between the two ends.